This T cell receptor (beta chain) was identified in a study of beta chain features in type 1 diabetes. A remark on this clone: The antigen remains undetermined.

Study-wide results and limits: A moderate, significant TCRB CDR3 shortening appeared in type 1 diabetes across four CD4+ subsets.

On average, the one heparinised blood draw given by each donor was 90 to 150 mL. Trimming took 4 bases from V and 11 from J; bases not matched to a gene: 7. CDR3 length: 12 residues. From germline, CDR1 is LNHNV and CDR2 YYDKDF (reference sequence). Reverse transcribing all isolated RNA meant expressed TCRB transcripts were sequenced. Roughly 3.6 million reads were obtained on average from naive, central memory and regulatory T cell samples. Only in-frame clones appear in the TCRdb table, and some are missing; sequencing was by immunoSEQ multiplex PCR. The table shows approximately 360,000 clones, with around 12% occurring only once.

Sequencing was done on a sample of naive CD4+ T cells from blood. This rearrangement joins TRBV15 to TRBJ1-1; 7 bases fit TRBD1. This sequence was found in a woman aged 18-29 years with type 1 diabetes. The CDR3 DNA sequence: TGTGCCACCAGCAAAGATGGCAGGGGGGCTTTCTTT. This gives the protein CATSKDGRGAFF.